The 19 T cell receptor beta chains presented below share a single source sample, sequenced in a study of blood T cell repertoires in COVID-19 (dated by TCRdb to 2020 to 2021). Library method: the immunoSEQ multiplex PCR assay. As stored in TCRdb, this immuneACCESS dataset retains in-frame rearrangements with V and J assigned. A fraction of the clones does not appear; measured against another copy, unresolved V genes explain less than half of the discrepancy, and the remainder lacks a known reason. A total of some 450,000 clones appear in this sample, about 90% of them only once. Of the sample, 0.7% to 1% falls within the top ten clones. The sample comprised peripheral blood. The receptors here all came from a man aged 18 to 35 with COVID-19, enrolled during active disease.

The chain combines TRBV25-1 with TRBJ1-5, with D uncertain. The germline V and J ends were trimmed by 6 bases and 1 base, with 10 bases remaining between them. Germline CDR1 and CDR2: MGHDK and SYGVNS. This CDR3 is 14 amino acids long. CDR3 residues: CASSPGVSNQPQHF. In nucleotides, the CDR3 is TGTGCCAGCAGCCCCGGGGTGAGCAATCAGCCCCAGCATTTT.

The chain carries TRBV19 and TRBJ1-2; TRBD1 matches at 7 bases. V trimming: 6 bases; J trimming: 4 bases; junction bases outside the gene matches: 8. The CDR3 is made up of 14 amino acids. The germline gives CDR1 LNHDA, CDR2 SQIVND (reference sequence). CDR3 in amino acids: CASSGQVPSYGYTF. CDR3 nucleotide sequence: TGTGCCAGTAGCGGACAGGTCCCTAGCTATGGCTACACCTTC.

The chain employs TRBV5-4 and TRBJ1-1; 8 bases are shared with TRBD1. This CDR3 contains 16 residues. Germline CDR1 is SGHNT and CDR2 is YYREEE (reference sequence). J was trimmed by 10 bases and V by 2 bases; bases with no gene match: 16. CDR3 in DNA: TGTGCCAGCAGCTTTTGGGGAGAGTCCAGGGGGCTTCGAGCTTTCTTT. This gives the protein CASSFWGESRGLRAFF.

The chain carries TRBV4-1 and TRBJ2-1; TRBD2 aligns across 7 bases. The CDR3 consists of 15 residues. The J segment lost 3 bases and the V segment lost 3 bases, leaving 5 bases of the junction unmatched. Germline assignment: CDR1 MGHRA and CDR2 YSYEKL. In nucleotides, the CDR3 is TGCGCCAGCAGCCAGGATATAGCGGGCTACAATGAGCAGTTCTTC. This codes for CASSQDIAGYNEQFF.

Written as DNA, the CDR3 is TGTGCCAGCTCCGGCGGGAGCTCCTACGAGCAGTACTTC. Residues: CASSGGSSYEQYF. The rearrangement uses TRBV18 and TRBJ2-7; 7 positions agree with TRBD2. V shed 6 bases and J 0 bases; nucleotides not matched to a gene: 2. This CDR3 region has 13 residues. Germline V lookup: CDR1 KGHSH, CDR2 LQKENI.

In the case of this clone: This same CDR3 is encoded by further DNA sequences in the sample. This rearrangement joins TRBV4-1 to TRBJ1-4; D unclear. CDR1 is MGHRA and CDR2 is YSYEKL in the germline V gene. The CDR3 consists of 13 residues. V was shortened by 4 bases and J by 7 bases, with 10 bases between the two germline ends. CDR3: CASSLGQVEKLFF. CDR3 sequence (DNA): TGCGCCAGCAGCCTAGGCCAGGTTGAAAAACTGTTTTTT.

This chain joins TRBV6-5 and TRBJ1-2, with TRBD1 matching 7 bases. Germline assignment: CDR1 MNHEY and CDR2 SVGAGI. This CDR3 region has 14 residues. V trimming: 2 bases; J trimming: 6 bases; junction bases outside the gene matches: 6. CDR3 DNA sequence: TGTGCCAGCAGTTACCTCGGGACAGTGGATGGCTACACCTTC. Amino acids: CASSYLGTVDGYTF.

The chain employs TRBV6-5 and TRBJ1-6; D may be TRBD1 (5 bases). V was cut by 2 bases and J by 8 bases, with 10 bases left in between. Looked up from germline, CDR1 is MNHEY and CDR2 is SVGAGI. The CDR3 has 14 amino acids. This CDR3 is CASSYRAGDSPLHF. CDR3 DNA sequence: TGTGCCAGCAGTTACAGGGCGGGGGATTCACCCCTCCACTTT.

The V gene is TRBV5-1, the J gene TRBJ2-3; D call uncertain. CDR3 length: 13 amino acids. Germline loops: CDR1 SGHRS, CDR2 YFSETQ. Trimming cost V 3 bases and J 5 bases, with 10 bases left between them. The CDR3, as DNA: TGCGCCAGCAGCTCCTCTCCCGGAGATACGCAGTATTTT. This gives the protein CASSSSPGDTQYF.

The chain has TRBV7-9 and TRBJ2-5, with D uncertain. V was cut by 1 base and J by 4 bases, with 7 bases left in between. CDR1 is SEHNR and CDR2 is FQNEAQ in the germline V gene (reference sequence). This CDR3 is 13 amino acids long. The CDR3 DNA reads TGTGCCAGCAGCTTAGGACTGGGAGAGACCCAGTACTTC. This translates into CASSLGLGETQYF.

The chain has TRBV11-2 and TRBJ1-1; the D gene is possibly TRBD1 (5 bases). V lost 5 bases and J 2 bases, leaving 9 bases between the germline ends. CDR3 length: 13 residues. From germline, CDR1 is SGHAT and CDR2 FQNNGV. The CDR3 region has the DNA TGTGCCAGCAGCATGACAGTTAACACTGAAGCTTTCTTT. It encodes CASSMTVNTEAFF.

The chain combines TRBV3-1 (or the pseudogene TRBV3-2) with TRBJ2-5; TRBD2 aligns across 10 bases. Trimming at V came to 2 bases and at J to 5 bases, leaving 11 bases not matched to a gene. The CDR3 spans 17 residues. The V gene's germline CDR1 is LGHDT and CDR2 YNNKEL (reference sequence). The CDR3 coding sequence is TGTGCCAGCAGCCAACGCGGACTAGCGGAAATGGGGGAGACCCAGTACTTC. Its translation: CASSQRGLAEMGETQYF.

This rearrangement joins TRBV29-1 to TRBJ2-2; TRBD1 matches at 8 bases. The J segment lost 4 bases and the V segment lost 3 bases, leaving 1 base of the junction unmatched. Germline V gene lookup returns CDR1 SQVTM and CDR2 ANQGSEA. CDR3 length equals 13 residues. Here the CDR3 reads CSVDQGATGELFF. The CDR3 nucleotides read TGCAGCGTTGACCAGGGGGCCACCGGGGAGCTGTTTTTT.

This clone was found once. The conserved final phenylalanine or tryptophan is absent from the CDR3, which likely points to a read error. It is unclear where the CDR3 begins or ends on the DNA, so no DNA is shown, and the CDR3 is as TCRdb lists it. The chain couples TRBV5-1 to TRBJ2-7; the D segment call TRBD2 is taken from the table without a DNA check. Germline CDR1 SGHRS, CDR2 YFSETQ. Termini included, the CDR3 measures 8 amino acids. CDR3 protein: CASSFLFP.

This rearrangement joins TRBV7-3 to TRBJ2-3; no clear D gene. The CDR3 is 16 amino acids. V was clipped by 3 bases and J by 0 bases, with 13 bases between them. Germline assignment: CDR1 SGHTA and CDR2 FQGTGA. CDR3 sequence reads: CASSLTFLPSTDTQYF. The CDR3 coding sequence is TGTGCCAGCAGCTTGACTTTCCTCCCTAGCACAGATACGCAGTATTTT.

The chain employs TRBV6-2 or TRBV6-3 and TRBJ2-4; D uncertain. This CDR3 is 15 amino acids long. Germline values: CDR1 MNHEY, CDR2 SVGEGT. Deletions cut 4 bases from V and 1 base from J, with 11 bases between. The DNA for the CDR3 is TGTGCCAGCAGTTTTCGGTCCCTGGCCAAAAACATTCAGTACTTC. Translating it yields CASSFRSLAKNIQYF.

The CDR3 coding sequence is TGTGCCACCAGGCTTAACAGTCACGAGACCCAGTACTTC. It yields the protein CATRLNSHETQYF. This rearrangement joins TRBV15 to TRBJ2-5, with no clear D. V lost 6 bases and J 5 bases, leaving 13 bases between the germline ends. The length of the CDR3 is 13 residues. The germline V gene has CDR1 LNHNV and CDR2 YYDKDF (reference sequence).

V gene TRBV5-4 combines with J gene TRBJ1-1, with D unresolved. Per the germline V gene, CDR1 is SGHNT and CDR2 is YYREEE (reference sequence). The V end lost 4 bases, the J end lost 2 bases, and 6 bases lay between the germline ends. The CDR3 is 12 amino acids. The CDR3 DNA is TGTGCCAGCAGCCCGACTAACACTGAAGCTTTCTTT. It translates to CASSPTNTEAFF.

This clone was counted a single time. The rearrangement uses TRBV18 and TRBJ2-2; possibly TRBD1 for D (6 bases). Trimming pared 2 bases from V and 0 bases from J, leaving 13 bases between. This CDR3 has 17 amino acids. Germline loops: CDR1 KGHSH, CDR2 LQKENI. CDR3 in DNA: TGTGCCAGCTCACCAAAGTTTAGGGGGTCGAACACCGGGGAGCTGTTTTTT. Translation: CASSPKFRGSNTGELFF.